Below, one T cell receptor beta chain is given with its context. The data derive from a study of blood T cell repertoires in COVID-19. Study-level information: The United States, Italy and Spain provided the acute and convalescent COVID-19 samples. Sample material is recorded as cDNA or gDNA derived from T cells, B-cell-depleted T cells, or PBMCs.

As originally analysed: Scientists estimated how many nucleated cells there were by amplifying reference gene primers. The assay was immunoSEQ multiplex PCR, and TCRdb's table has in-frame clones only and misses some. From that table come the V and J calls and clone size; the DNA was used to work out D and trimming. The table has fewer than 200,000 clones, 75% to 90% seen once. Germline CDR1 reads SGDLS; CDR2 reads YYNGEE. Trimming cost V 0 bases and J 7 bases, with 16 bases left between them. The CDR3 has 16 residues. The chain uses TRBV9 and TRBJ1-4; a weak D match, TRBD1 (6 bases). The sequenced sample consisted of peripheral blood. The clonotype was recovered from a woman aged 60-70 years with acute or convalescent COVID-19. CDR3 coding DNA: TGTGCCAGCAGCGTAGGGCCCCCCAAAGGGGGTGAAAAACTGTTTTTT. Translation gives CASSVGPPKGGEKLFF.